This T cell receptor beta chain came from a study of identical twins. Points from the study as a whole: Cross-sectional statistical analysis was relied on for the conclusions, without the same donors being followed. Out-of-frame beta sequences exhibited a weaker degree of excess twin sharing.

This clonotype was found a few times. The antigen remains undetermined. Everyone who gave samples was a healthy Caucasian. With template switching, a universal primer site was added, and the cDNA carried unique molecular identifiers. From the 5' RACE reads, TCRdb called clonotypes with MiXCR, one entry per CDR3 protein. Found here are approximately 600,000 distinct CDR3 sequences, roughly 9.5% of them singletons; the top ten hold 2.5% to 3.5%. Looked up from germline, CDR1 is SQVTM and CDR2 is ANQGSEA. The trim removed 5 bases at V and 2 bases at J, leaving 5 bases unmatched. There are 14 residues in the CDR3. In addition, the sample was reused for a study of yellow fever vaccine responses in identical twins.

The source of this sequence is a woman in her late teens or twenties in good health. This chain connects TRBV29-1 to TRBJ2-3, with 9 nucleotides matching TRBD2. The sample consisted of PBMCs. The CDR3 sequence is CSVKTSGFTDTQYF. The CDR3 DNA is TGCAGCGTTAAGACTAGCGGTTTCACAGATACGCAGTATTTT.